The 17 T cell receptor beta chains below all came from one sample that was sequenced in a study of OX40 agonist ivuxolimab in advanced cancers. Produced via immunoSEQ multiplex PCR; TCRdb's table is partial and in-frame only. Among about 60,000 clones listed, more than 75% were seen once. The source material was CD4+ or CD8+ T cells sorted from blood, sampled in a trial of the OX40 agonist ivuxolimab. The receptor source for this set is an adult with an advanced solid tumor such as melanoma, head and neck, liver or kidney cancer.

The chain combines TRBV5-5 with TRBJ2-7, with 7 bases matching TRBD1. Losses at the gene ends were 6 bases for V and 3 bases for J; bases not matched to a gene: 3. CDR1 is SGHKS, CDR2 YYEKEE, per germline (reference sequence). The CDR3 spans 12 residues. The chain's CDR3 is CASIGDSYEQYF. CDR3 bases: TGTGCCAGCATAGGGGACAGCTACGAGCAGTACTTC.

This chain uses TRBV28 with TRBJ1-2, with D hard to call. CDR1 MDHEN and CDR2 SYDVKM come from the germline V gene. The CDR3 is 12 amino acids. V lost 2 bases and J 4 bases, leaving 5 bases between the germline ends. Here the CDR3 reads CASSLGPYGYTF. CDR3 sequence (DNA): TGTGCCAGCAGTTTAGGTCCCTATGGCTACACCTTC.

The J gene is TRBJ1-2, the V gene TRBV7-2; D remains unclear. Germline V gene lookup returns CDR1 SGHTA and CDR2 FQGNSA. V was shortened by 0 bases and J by 8 bases, with 7 bases between the two germline ends. This CDR3 spans 12 amino acids. The CDR3 coding sequence is TGTGCCAGCAGCTTAGCTGGGGTCGGCTACACCTTC. This codes for CASSLAGVGYTF.

This clone has a single count. The rearrangement uses TRBV30 and TRBJ2-2; TRBD2 agrees at 14 bases. V gave up 1 base and J gave up 5 bases; unmatched junction bases: 3. Germline V gene data show CDR1 as GTSNPN and CDR2 as SVGIG (reference sequence). The CDR3 contains 16 residues. As DNA, the CDR3 is TGTGCCTGGAGTGCAGGACTAGCGGGAGGTACCGGGGAGCTGTTTTTT. Amino acid sequence: CAWSAGLAGGTGELFF.

The rearrangement uses TRBV10-2 and TRBJ1-4, with D maybe TRBD1 (5 bases). Germline values: CDR1 WSHSY, CDR2 SAAADI. V lost 7 bases, J lost 3 bases, and 9 bases lay in between. The CDR3 extends over 13 amino acids. The CDR3 sequence is CASTGPANEKLFF. The CDR3 DNA is TGCGCCAGCACGGGACCCGCTAATGAAAAACTGTTTTTT.

The J gene is TRBJ2-7, the V gene TRBV5-1, with D perhaps being TRBD1 or TRBD2 (5 bases each). CDR1 is SGHRS and CDR2 is YFSETQ in the germline V gene. V was cut by 3 bases and J by 4 bases, with 17 bases left in between. The CDR3 length is 15 residues. DNA of the CDR3: TGCGCCAGCAGCTGGGCAGAGGGGCGCCTGTACGAGCAGTACTTC. This codes for CASSWAEGRLYEQYF. The full variable domain, in which reference TRBV5-1 and TRBJ2-7 provide the parts outside the CDR3, is KAGVTQTPRYLIKTRGQQVTLSCSPISGHRSVSWYQQTPGQGLQFLFEYFSETQRNKGNFPGRFSGRQFSNSRSEMNVSTLELGDSALYLCASSWAEGRLYEQYFGPGTRLTVT.

The chain recombines TRBV6-1 with TRBJ1-5; D is unresolved. Germline V CDR1 and CDR2: MNHNS, SASEGT. With 3 bases removed from V and 3 bases from J, the gap between germline ends came to 6 bases. This CDR3 region has 13 residues. CDR3 sequence reads: CASSEGINQPQHF. CDR3 bases: TGTGCCAGCAGTGAGGGTATCAATCAGCCCCAGCATTTT.

V is TRBV5-5 and J is TRBJ2-3; D possibly corresponds to TRBD2 (5 bases). CDR1 is SGHKS and CDR2 is YYEKEE in the germline V gene (reference sequence). The CDR3 contains 14 residues. The ends were cut back, 4 bases at V and 0 bases at J, with 9 bases in the middle. The CDR3 DNA follows: TGTGCCAGCAGCCTCACGGGGAGCACAGATACGCAGTATTTT. Amino acids: CASSLTGSTDTQYF.

The chain joins TRBV7-2 to TRBJ1-2; no clear D. Germline CDR1 is SGHTA and CDR2 is FQGNSA. The V gene lost 3 bases and the J gene lost 3 bases, with 11 bases spanning the gap. This CDR3 contains 14 residues. The chain's CDR3 is CASSLNQIYYGYTF. The CDR3 coding sequence is TGTGCCAGCAGCTTGAACCAGATCTACTATGGCTACACCTTC.

This chain uses TRBV5-1 with TRBJ2-1, with D possibly TRBD1 on 5 matching bases. CDR3 length equals 16 residues. Trimming took 4 bases from V and 7 from J, leaving 21 bases between them. CDR1 and CDR2 (germline): SGHRS, YFSETQ. Here the CDR3 DNA reads TGCGCCAGCAGCCACCTATTGGCGGATCAGGGTAATGAGCAGTTCTTC. Its translation is CASSHLLADQGNEQFF. Looking up the rest from reference TRBV5-1 and TRBJ2-1 gives the full variable domain: KAGVTQTPRYLIKTRGQQVTLSCSPISGHRSVSWYQQTPGQGLQFLFEYFSETQRNKGNFPGRFSGRQFSNSRSEMNVSTLELGDSALYLCASSHLLADQGNEQFFGPGTRLTVL.

This clone was found once. The V call is TRBV28, the J call TRBJ2-5, with 11 bases identical to TRBD2. Trimming cost V 6 bases and J 5 bases; bases outside gene matches: 11. The CDR3 extends over 16 amino acids. The germline V gene encodes CDR1 MDHEN and CDR2 SYDVKM. CDR3 residues: CASRAVAGGRLETQYF. For the CDR3, the DNA is TGTGCCAGCAGGGCCGTAGCGGGGGGGAGATTGGAGACCCAGTACTTC. Full variable domain (remainder filled in from reference TRBV28 and TRBJ2-5): DVKVTQSSRYLVKRTGEKVFLECVQDMDHENMFWYRQDPGLGLRLIYFSYDVKMKEKGDIPEGYSVSREKKERFSLILESASTNQTSMYLCASRAVAGGRLETQYFGPGTRLLVL.

This clone was found once. The chain has TRBV27 and TRBJ1-5; D is uncertain. CDR3 length: 14 residues. Trimming stripped 1 base from V and 1 base from J, with 5 bases between. Per the germline V gene, CDR1 is MNHEY and CDR2 is SMNVEV (reference sequence). DNA of the CDR3: TGTGCCAGCAGTTTATATAAGAGCAATCAGCCCCAGCATTTT. Its translation: CASSLYKSNQPQHF.

This rearrangement joins TRBV6-5 to TRBJ1-2, with 7 bases matching TRBD1. V was clipped by 7 bases and J by 8 bases; unmatched bases: 10. The CDR3 totals 13 residues. Germline CDR1 and CDR2: MNHEY and SVGAGI. The CDR3 nucleotides are TGTGCCAGCAACCGTGAACAGGGGTTGGGCTACACCTTC. Amino acid sequence: CASNREQGLGYTF.

V and J are TRBV2 and TRBJ1-2; possible D gene TRBD1, 6 bases. V was clipped by 4 bases and J by 3 bases, with 6 bases between them. The CDR3 covers 12 residues. CDR1 SNHLY and CDR2 FYNNEI come from the germline V gene. Here the CDR3 DNA reads TGTGCCAGCAGTGCAGGGGACTATGGCTACACCTTC. It specifies CASSAGDYGYTF.

The rearrangement joins TRBV9 to TRBJ2-1; 8 bases match TRBD2. This CDR3 is 16 amino acids long. Germline V gene lookup returns CDR1 SGDLS and CDR2 YYNGEE. The junction had 7 bases not matched to a gene; V was cut back by 1 base and J by 4 bases. The CDR3 DNA reads TGTGCCAGCAGCGTAACGGCGGGAGGACGGTACAATGAGCAGTTCTTC. Translating gives CASSVTAGGRYNEQFF.

This chain's CDR3 is CASSSWTSGRPGGNEQFF. In DNA, the CDR3 is TGTGCCAGCAGCTCCTGGACTAGCGGGAGGCCCGGTGGGAATGAGCAGTTCTTC. This chain uses TRBV11-1 with TRBJ2-1; 14 nucleotides align to TRBD2. Germline CDR1 reads SGHAT; CDR2 reads FQDESV (reference sequence). The CDR3 contains 18 residues. J was trimmed by 7 bases and V by 4 bases; bases with no gene match: 12.

This sequence joins TRBV7-6 and TRBJ1-5; D not certain. Germline V gives CDR1 SGHVS, CDR2 FNYEAQ. This CDR3 is 13 amino acids long. The germline V and J ends were trimmed by 5 bases and 4 bases, with 9 bases remaining between them. The CDR3 reads CASSPDWNQPQHF. The CDR3 DNA follows: TGTGCCAGCAGCCCGGACTGGAATCAGCCCCAGCATTTT. The variable domain in full, completed from reference TRBV7-6 and TRBJ1-5, reads GAGVSQSPRYKVTKRGQDVALRCDPISGHVSLYWYRQALGQGPEFLTYFNYEAQQDKSGLPNDRFSAERPEGSISTLTIQRTEQRDSAMYRCASSPDWNQPQHFGDGTRLSIL.